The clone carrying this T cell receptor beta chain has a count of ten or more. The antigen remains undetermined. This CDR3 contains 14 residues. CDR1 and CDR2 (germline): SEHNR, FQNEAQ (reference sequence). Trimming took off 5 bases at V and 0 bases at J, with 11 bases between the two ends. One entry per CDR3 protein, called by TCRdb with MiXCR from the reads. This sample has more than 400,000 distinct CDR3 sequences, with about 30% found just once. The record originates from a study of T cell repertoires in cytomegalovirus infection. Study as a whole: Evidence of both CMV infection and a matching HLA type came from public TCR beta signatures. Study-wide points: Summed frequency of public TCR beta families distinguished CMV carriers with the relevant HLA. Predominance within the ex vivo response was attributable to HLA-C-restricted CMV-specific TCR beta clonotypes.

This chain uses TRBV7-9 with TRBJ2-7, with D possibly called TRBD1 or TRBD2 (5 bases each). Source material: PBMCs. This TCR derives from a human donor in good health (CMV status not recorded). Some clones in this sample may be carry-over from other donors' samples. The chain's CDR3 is CASSPGRVSYEQYF. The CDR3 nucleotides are TGTGCCAGCAGCCCGGGACGGGTCTCCTACGAGCAGTACTTC.